This T cell receptor beta chain is drawn from a study of T cell repertoires in cytomegalovirus infection. Study-wide context: The public TCR beta signatures pointed to both CMV infection and matching HLA type.

This clonotype has ten or more counts. The antigen remains unidentified. TCRdb re-analysed the reads in MiXCR, keeping a single row per CDR3 protein. This sample has a few hundred thousand distinct CDR3 sequences, with around a tenth found just once. Findings of the study overall: It was HLA-C-restricted CMV-specific TCR beta clonotypes that dominated the response ex vivo. People with CMV and the relevant HLA were identified by cumulative public TCR beta family frequency.

The sample taken for sequencing was PBMCs. This sequence originates from a human donor in good health (CMV status not recorded). Some clones in this sample may be carry-over from other donors' samples.

The CDR3 region is CSARVGTGVGNTEQYF. CDR3 DNA: TGCAGTGCTAGAGTGGGGACAGGAGTCGGGAATACCGAGCAGTACTTC. The chain has TRBV20-1 and TRBJ2-7, with TRBD1 matching 8 bases. Germline values: CDR1 DFQATT, CDR2 SNEGSKA (reference sequence). The CDR3 has 16 amino acids. V gave up 1 base and J gave up 6 bases; unmatched junction bases: 14.